The clone carrying this T cell receptor beta chain was detected a few times. Its specificity is not known. These data originate in a study of beta chain features in type 1 diabetes. Study-level information: The samples had around 100 million sorted cells examined in all. General observations from the study: For TCRB rearrangement, an influence of HLA type remained unresolved here. cDNA-based reads could over-represent cells with high TCR expression.

Every isolated RNA sample was fully reverse transcribed, so sequencing captured expressed TCRB transcripts. Approximately 3.7 million reads per sample on average were obtained from naive, central memory and regulatory T cell samples. Clones were sequenced by immunoSEQ multiplex PCR, and TCRdb holds only the in-frame ones, with some missing. The data hold roughly 250,000 clones, with 9.6% observed a single time. This CDR3 comprises 16 residues. J was trimmed by 0 bases and V by 1 base; bases with no gene match: 0. Germline V gene lookup returns CDR1 LGHNA and CDR2 YSLEER. The rearrangement uses TRBV4-3 and TRBJ2-6, with 7 bases matching TRBD2. The TCR was taken from a woman aged 18-29 years in good health. The sample taken for sequencing was naive CD4+ T cells from blood. CDR3 bases: TGCGCCAGCAGCCAAGGGGGGGGCTCTGGGGCCAACGTCCTGACTTTC. Amino acids: CASSQGGGSGANVLTF.